What follows are 7 T cell receptor beta chains derived from one specimen sequenced in a study of cytomegalovirus exposure and HLA in healthy donors. The primer mix had 60 Vbeta and 13 Jbeta primers. The assay was immunoSEQ multiplex PCR, and TCRdb's table has in-frame clones only and misses some. Of 150,000 to 180,000 clones listed, roughly 80% are singletons. Sequenced: PBMCs. The receptors stem from a man younger than 35 in good health and CMV-seronegative.

This clone has more than one count but fewer than ten. The chain couples TRBV5-4 to TRBJ2-5; D perhaps matches TRBD1 (8 bases). The V end was cut by 0 bases, the J end by 5 bases, with 14 bases between. Germline V CDR1 and CDR2: SGHNT, YYREEE (reference sequence). CDR3 size: 15 residues. For the CDR3, the DNA is TGTGCCAGCAGCTTGGCCGGACAGGGAGGGGAGACCCAGTACTTC. It yields the protein CASSLAGQGGETQYF.

The CDR3 bases are TGTGCCAGCAGCCGGGGGGACTACAATGAGCAGTTCTTC. It specifies CASSRGDYNEQFF. The V call is TRBV11-2, the J call TRBJ2-1; 7 bases map to TRBD2. Germline V gene sequence: CDR1 SGHAT, CDR2 FQNNGV. The CDR3 has 13 amino acids. V was clipped by 5 bases and J by 3 bases; unmatched bases: 1.

This clone was detected once. As DNA, the CDR3 is TGTGCCAGCAGCCTTCCCACAGGGGACGGCTACACCTTC. Its translation is CASSLPTGDGYTF. V usage is TRBV7-9 and J usage is TRBJ1-2; 7 bases map to TRBD1. Germline values: CDR1 SEHNR, CDR2 FQNEAQ (reference sequence). Trimming cost V 5 bases and J 8 bases; bases outside gene matches: 8. This CDR3 region has 13 residues.

This chain uses TRBV7-8 with TRBJ1-1, with TRBD1 identical over 7 bases. CDR3 length: 14 residues. The V gene's germline CDR1 is SGHVS and CDR2 FQNEAQ. The J segment lost 4 bases and the V segment lost 1 base, leaving 3 bases of the junction unmatched. The CDR3 region has the DNA TGTGCCAGCAGCTTAGTGAACAGGGGCACTGAAGCTTTCTTT. Translating it yields CASSLVNRGTEAFF.

This clone was seen more than once but under ten times. The CDR3 DNA reads TGCGCCAGCAGCTTGGAGGGAGAAAACACCGGGGAGCTGTTTTTT. This gives the protein CASSLEGENTGELFF. The rearrangement links TRBV5-1 to TRBJ2-2, with D maybe TRBD2 (5 bases). Trimming cost V 0 bases and J 2 bases, with 8 bases left between them. The CDR3 is 15 residues long. Germline CDR1 reads SGHRS; CDR2 reads YFSETQ.

J is TRBJ2-7 and V is TRBV7-2; TRBD2 agrees at 7 bases. In germline, CDR1 is SGHTA, CDR2 FQGNSA. The CDR3 contains 16 residues. The V and J ends lost 1 base and 2 bases, in that order; junction bases with no gene match: 8. As DNA, the CDR3 is TGTGCCAGCAGCTTAGGACGGGAGCGGGGAGCCTACGAGCAGTACTTC. Its protein is CASSLGRERGAYEQYF.

J is TRBJ2-3 and V is TRBV27; D may be TRBD1 (5 bases). Trimming stripped 1 base from V and 4 bases from J, with 21 bases between. The CDR3 totals 18 residues. Per the germline V gene, CDR1 is MNHEY and CDR2 is SMNVEV (reference sequence). The DNA for the CDR3 is TGTGCCAGCAGTTTATTGGGTTTCTTGGGGCTGGAACCAGATACGCAGTATTTT. This gives the protein CASSLLGFLGLEPDTQYF.